What follows describes a single TCR beta chain. This sample is drawn from a study of shared clonotypes between healthy human individuals. Original handling: From ImmunoSEQ came sequences covering only the junction and carrying no quality scores, so filtering differed. This table comes from immunoSEQ multiplex PCR, and its TCRdb copy is limited to in-frame clones, with some not included. That table supplies the V and J calls and clone size; D and trimming were determined from the DNA. The table lists about 590,000 clones, just under 97% of them singletons. This CDR3 comprises 15 residues. Germline CDR1 reads MNHEY; CDR2 reads SMNVEV (reference sequence). V was pared by 5 bases and J by 5 bases, with 10 bases of the junction left unmatched. Naive CD8 cells were CD45RO-negative, positively selected for CCR7, excluding terminally differentiated effector memory CD45RA+ cells.

Sequenced: naive CD8+ T cells sorted from blood. The chain couples TRBV27 to TRBJ2-3; 7 bases fit TRBD1. The sequence came from a woman under 40 in good health. In DNA form, the CDR3 reads TGTGCCAGCAGTCCACACAGGGGTTTAAGAGATACGCAGTATTTT. Protein sequence: CASSPHRGLRDTQYF.